Listed here are 19 T cell receptor beta chains from one sample, sequenced in a study of cytomegalovirus exposure and HLA in healthy donors. PCR amplification relied on 60 Vbeta primers (plus 13 Jbeta primers). TCRdb's table, derived via immunoSEQ multiplex PCR, lists solely in-frame clones and lacks some. Among under 200,000 clones, about 81% were seen once, and the ten largest hold under 0.9%. Sequencing input: PBMCs. The receptors derive from a woman between 18 and 29 years old in good health and CMV-seronegative.

The rearrangement joins TRBV11-2 to TRBJ2-2, with D maybe TRBD1 (6 bases). The CDR3 contains 16 residues. CDR1 SGHAT and CDR2 FQNNGV come from the germline V gene. Trimming stripped 1 base from V and 6 bases from J, with 15 bases between. As DNA, the CDR3 is TGTGCCAGCAGCTTAGGGTCGGTTGCAGGGGCCGGGGAGCTGTTTTTT. Its translation: CASSLGSVAGAGELFF.

The CDR3 protein is CASRLGTTYEQYF. CDR3 DNA sequence: TGTGCCAGCAGGCTCGGGACTACCTACGAGCAGTACTTC. The chain combines TRBV5-5 with TRBJ2-7; TRBD2 agrees at 7 bases. Germline lookup yields CDR1 SGHKS and CDR2 YYEKEE (reference sequence). J was trimmed by 2 bases and V by 5 bases; bases with no gene match: 4. The CDR3 extends over 13 amino acids.

This sequence joins TRBV10-3 and TRBJ2-7; D might be TRBD2 (6 bases). Germline V gene lookup returns CDR1 ENHRY and CDR2 SYGVKD. V was shortened by 2 bases and J by 3 bases, with 14 bases between the two germline ends. This CDR3 contains 15 residues. The chain's CDR3 is CAISERDQGGYEQYF. The DNA of the CDR3 is TGTGCCATCAGTGAGCGGGACCAGGGAGGCTACGAGCAGTACTTC.

The J gene is TRBJ1-2, the V gene TRBV7-6, with TRBD1 matching over 8 bases. The CDR3 spans 14 residues. CDR1 SGHVS and CDR2 FNYEAQ come from the germline V gene. J was trimmed by 4 bases and V by 5 bases; bases with no gene match: 6. The CDR3 is CASSRSGTGYGYTF. CDR3 bases: TGTGCCAGCAGCCGATCCGGGACAGGCTATGGCTACACCTTC.

V usage is TRBV29-1 and J usage is TRBJ1-2; D unresolved. CDR1 is SQVTM and CDR2 is ANQGSEA in the germline V gene. CDR3 length equals 14 residues. Trimming cost V 4 bases and J 4 bases, with 16 bases left between them. The CDR3 DNA follows: TGCAGCGTTGGGCCAGGTGGTGAGATCTATGGCTACACCTTC. This codes for CSVGPGGEIYGYTF.

The count of this clone is one. The rearrangement links TRBV7-2 to TRBJ2-3, with 8 bases that match TRBD2. The V gene's germline CDR1 is SGHTA and CDR2 FQGNSA. This CDR3 has 16 residues. Trimming at V came to 7 bases and at J to 5 bases, leaving 14 bases not matched to a gene. The CDR3, as DNA: TGTGCCAGCACCCCCCTGACGGGGGGGCCGGGAGATACGCAGTATTTT. Encoded protein: CASTPLTGGPGDTQYF. Together with reference TRBV7-2 and TRBJ2-3, the CDR3 gives the full variable domain: GAGVSQSPSNKVTEKGKDVELRCDPISGHTALYWYRQSLGQGLEFLIYFQGNSAPDKSGLPSDRFSAERTGGSVSTLTIQRTQQEDSAVYLCASTPLTGGPGDTQYFGPGTRLTVL.

This chain links TRBV11-3 with TRBJ2-1, with D maybe TRBD2 (5 bases). V lost 1 base to trimming and J lost 0 bases, with 7 bases between them. Germline CDR1 reads SGHNT; CDR2 reads YENEEA. The CDR3 extends over 15 amino acids. CDR3 bases: TGTGCCAGCAGCTTAGGCCGGGGCTCCTACAATGAGCAGTTCTTC. It codes for CASSLGRGSYNEQFF.

The chain joins TRBV5-6 to TRBJ2-1, with D possibly being TRBD1 (6 bases). Looked up from germline, CDR1 is SGHDT and CDR2 is YYEEEE. This CDR3 has 13 residues. V lost 0 bases and J 10 bases, leaving 11 bases between the germline ends. The CDR3 spells CASSLGGTTEQFF. The CDR3 DNA is TGTGCCAGCAGCTTGGGGGGGACAACAGAGCAGTTCTTC.

The chain is built from TRBV5-6 and TRBJ2-7; tentatively, D is TRBD1 (6 bases). Germline V gene lookup returns CDR1 SGHDT and CDR2 YYEEEE. V lost 4 bases, J lost 3 bases, and 14 bases lay in between. There are 14 residues in the CDR3. CDR3 region: CASSVGDRNYEQYF. CDR3 DNA sequence: TGTGCCAGCAGCGTCGGCGACAGGAACTACGAGCAGTACTTC.

The chain recombines TRBV5-1 with TRBJ2-6, with D perhaps matching TRBD2 (6 bases). The CDR3 length is 17 residues. Germline V gives CDR1 SGHRS, CDR2 YFSETQ. Trimming left V 0 bases short and J 4 bases short, with 14 bases between. CDR3: CASSLEFAGSGANVLTF. The CDR3 bases are TGCGCCAGCAGCTTGGAGTTTGCGGGGTCCGGGGCCAACGTCCTGACTTTC.

The chain recombines TRBV19 with TRBJ2-1, with 7 bases aligning to TRBD1. Germline V CDR1 and CDR2: LNHDA, SQIVND (reference sequence). The CDR3 consists of 13 residues. Trimming removed 4 bases from V and 4 bases from J; junction bases left unmatched: 1. In DNA form, the CDR3 reads TGTGCCAGTAGTAGGGGACAGTACAATGAGCAGTTCTTC. As protein: CASSRGQYNEQFF.

This clone was picked up a small number of times. The chain combines TRBV4-2 with TRBJ1-5; D unclear. The CDR3 spans 15 residues. Germline V gene lookup returns CDR1 LGHNA and CDR2 YNFKEQ. The ends were cut back, 0 bases at V and 7 bases at J, with 13 bases in the middle. The CDR3 DNA follows: TGTGCCAGCAGCCAAGAGCCAGCCGGAGCACAGCCCCAGCATTTT. Its translation is CASSQEPAGAQPQHF.

The gene calls are TRBV6-5 and TRBJ1-3; no clear D. Germline V gives CDR1 MNHEY, CDR2 SVGAGI. CDR3 size: 13 residues. Trimming cost V 7 bases and J 0 bases, with 7 bases left between them. CDR3: CASTPLSGNTIYF. DNA of the CDR3: TGTGCCAGCACTCCCCTCTCTGGAAACACCATATATTTT.

The sample holds a few counts of this clone. The chain couples TRBV7-3 to TRBJ2-1; the D gene is possibly TRBD1 (6 bases). In germline, CDR1 is SGHTA, CDR2 FQGTGA. The germline V and J ends were trimmed by 6 bases and 0 bases, with 12 bases remaining between them. This CDR3 spans 15 amino acids. The chain's CDR3 is CASSRGQSSYNEQFF. Written as DNA, the CDR3 is TGTGCCAGCAGTCGGGGACAAAGCTCCTACAATGAGCAGTTCTTC. The complete variable domain, with remaining parts taken from reference TRBV7-3 and TRBJ2-1, reads GAGVSQTPSNKVTEKGKYVELRCDPISGHTALYWYRQSLGQGPEFLIYFQGTGAADDSGLPNDRFFAVRPEGSVSTLKIQRTERGDSAVYLCASSRGQSSYNEQFFGPGTRLTVL.

The chain links TRBV9 to TRBJ1-2; 7 nucleotides align to TRBD1. The V gene's germline CDR1 is SGDLS and CDR2 YYNGEE. CDR3 length: 15 residues. J lost 0 bases, V lost 1 base, and 3 bases had no gene match. CDR3 loop: CASSVSQGTNYGYTF. The CDR3 region has the DNA TGTGCCAGCAGCGTATCACAGGGGACTAACTATGGCTACACCTTC. Full variable domain (remainder filled in from reference TRBV9 and TRBJ1-2): DSGVTQTPKHLITATGQRVTLRCSPRSGDLSVYWYQQSLDQGLQFLIQYYNGEERAKGNILERFSAQQFPDLHSELNLSSLELGDSALYFCASSVSQGTNYGYTFGSGTRLTVV.

In this sample, this clone turned up a few times. The chain uses TRBV6-6 and TRBJ2-3, with a weak D call TRBD2 (6 bases). Germline CDR1 reads MNHNY; CDR2 reads SVGAGI (reference sequence). Trimming took 8 bases from V and 5 from J, leaving 17 bases between them. CDR3 length: 14 amino acids. The CDR3 sequence: CASSEAGIVDTQYF. Here the CDR3 DNA reads TGTGCCAGCTCTGAGGCGGGGATCGTAGATACGCAGTATTTT.

The V call is TRBV6-1, the J call TRBJ1-1; D not resolved. CDR1 is MNHNS and CDR2 is SASEGT in the germline V gene. The V gene lost 4 bases and the J gene lost 5 bases, with 14 bases spanning the gap. The CDR3 is made up of 14 amino acids. The CDR3 region has the DNA TGTGCCAGCAGTGTCCGGTTGGTAAAGACTGAAGCTTTCTTT. As protein: CASSVRLVKTEAFF.

V gene TRBV6-6 combines with J gene TRBJ1-2; a possible D gene is TRBD1 (5 bases). V dropped 10 bases and J dropped 6 bases, with 18 bases sitting between them. The CDR3 contains 13 residues. Germline CDR1 and CDR2: MNHNY and SVGAGI (reference sequence). The CDR3: CATDRSLGDGYTF. For the CDR3, the DNA is TGTGCCACTGACAGATCTCTAGGGGATGGCTACACCTTC.

The V and J genes are TRBV6-5 and TRBJ2-7; D gene uncertain. Germline assignment: CDR1 MNHEY and CDR2 SVGAGI. V was cut by 2 bases and J by 3 bases, with 17 bases left in between. The CDR3 contains 16 residues. CDR3 coding DNA: TGTGCCAGCAGTTACAGCACCGCCCCCCCCTACTACGAGCAGTACTTC. Its translation is CASSYSTAPPYYEQYF.